The source of this T cell receptor (beta chain) is a study of CD8 T cells in ankylosing spondylitis. Whole-study results and caveats: Clones linked with disease were CD8+ and fairly uncommon in the peripheral blood. Past studies reported some motif variants in reactive arthritis synovial fluid and blood. What appeared characteristic of ankylosing spondylitis blood was a TCR beta motif of eight highly homologous variants. Significant enrichment of disease-linked clones was reportedly seen in matched ankylosing spondylitis synovial fluid.

This clonotype was seen many times. The antigen remains undetermined. Libraries of TCR beta came from quantitative 5'-RACE with molecular barcodes. Via MiXCR, TCRdb re-called the 5' RACE reads, giving one row per CDR3 protein. Seen here are approximately 520,000 distinct CDR3 sequences, 5.3% observed once, and the top ten hold roughly 3.2%. This CDR3 spans 16 amino acids. Germline loops: CDR1 SEHNR, CDR2 FQNEAQ (reference sequence). The trim removed 1 base at V and 7 bases at J, leaving 12 bases unmatched. The clonotype was recovered from a male donor with ankylosing spondylitis. The source material was blood, either unsorted or a sorted T cell fraction (not recorded which). The chain recombines TRBV7-9 with TRBJ1-1; 7 bases map to TRBD1. For the CDR3, the DNA is TGTGCCAGCAGCTTAGGGACGGGGACGGGACAGCATGAAGCTTTCTTT. It is translated as CASSLGTGTGQHEAFF.